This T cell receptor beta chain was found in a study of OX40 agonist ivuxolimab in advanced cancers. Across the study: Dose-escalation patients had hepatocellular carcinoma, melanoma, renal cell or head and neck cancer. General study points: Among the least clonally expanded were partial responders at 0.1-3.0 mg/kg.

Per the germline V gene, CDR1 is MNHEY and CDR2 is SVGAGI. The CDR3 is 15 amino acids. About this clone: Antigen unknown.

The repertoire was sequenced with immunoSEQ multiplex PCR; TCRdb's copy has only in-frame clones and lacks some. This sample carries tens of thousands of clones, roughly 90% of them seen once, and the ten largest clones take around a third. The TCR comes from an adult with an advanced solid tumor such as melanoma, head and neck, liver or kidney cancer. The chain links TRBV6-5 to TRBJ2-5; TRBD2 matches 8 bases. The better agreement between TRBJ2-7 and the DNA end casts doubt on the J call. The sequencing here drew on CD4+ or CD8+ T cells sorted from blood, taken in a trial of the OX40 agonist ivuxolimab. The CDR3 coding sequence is TGTGCCAGCTCCCCGACGGGGGGGACATCCTACGAGCAGTACTTC. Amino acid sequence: CASSPTGGTSYEQYF.